The rows below give T cell receptor beta chains drawn from one sample of a study of regulatory T cells in long-lasting Graves disease. TCRdb ran MiXCR on the multiplex PCR reads and lists one entry per CDR3 protein. The table records 360,000 or so distinct CDR3 sequences, around 15% of them present only once. In addition, the sample was reused for a study of T cells in Graves' hyperthyroidism and ophthalmopathy.

Specimen: peripheral blood mononuclear cells (PBMCs), collected at new diagnosis, from a patient treated with antithyroid drugs. These receptor sequences come from a woman between 18 and 29 years old with Graves disease. The CDR3 runs from the conserved cysteine through the conserved F or W. A D gene is named only where the DNA matches it firmly. Clone size appears in some rows only: once, few, many, or a class for an expanded clone.

-,-,TRBJ1-2,TRBV9,TGTGCCAGCAGCGTATTAGGGGACTCCCTCTATGGCTACACCTTC,CASSVLGDSLYGYTF
few,-,TRBJ2-3,TRBV10-3,TGTGCCATCAGTGACGGGGGCCCTAGCACAGATACGCAGTATTTT,CAISDGGPSTDTQYF
few,-,TRBJ2-2,TRBV24-1,TGTGCCACCAGTAACGCCGGGGAGCTGTTTTTT,CATSNAGELFF
many,-,TRBJ2-1,TRBV13,TGTGCCAGCAGCTTAGGTTGGGAGAAGCAGTTCTTC,CASSLGWEKQFF
many,TRBD1,TRBJ2-7,TRBV18,TGTGCCAGCTCACCAGTGGGACAGGGTTCCTACGAGCAGTACTTC,CASSPVGQGSYEQYF
many,TRBD1,TRBJ2-2,TRBV7-3,TGTGCCAGCAGCCCTCGGGGAAGGGGGCGCGACACCGGGGAGCTGTTTTTT,CASSPRGRGRDTGELFF
many,-,TRBJ2-7,TRBV5-6,TGTGCCAGCAGCTCGCCGACGGCCGAGCAGTACTTC,CASSSPTAEQYF
-,-,TRBJ2-7,TRBV5-6,TGTGCCAGCAGCTTGTTTAAGGGGTACGAGCAGTACTTC,CASSLFKGYEQYF
-,-,TRBJ2-5,TRBV9,TGTGCCAGCAGCCCCCTATCAACAGAAATTGGGGAGACCCAGTACTTC,CASSPLSTEIGETQYF
many,TRBD2,TRBJ2-3,TRBV2,TGTGCCAGCAGTCCAACGACGGGACTAGCGGGATTGGATACGCAGTATTTT,CASSPTTGLAGLDTQYF
many,TRBD2,TRBJ2-1,TRBV2,TGTGCCAGCAGTGAAGGACTAGCGGGAACCTACAATGAGCAGTTCTTC,CASSEGLAGTYNEQFF
many,-,TRBJ2-5,TRBV6-1,TGTGCCACCTTAACTTTCGACTGGACCCAGTACTTC,CATLTFDWTQYF
-,TRBD1,TRBJ1-1,TRBV2,TGTGCCAGCAGTGCTAGTGGACAGGGGGCGAACACTGAAGCTTTCTTT,CASSASGQGANTEAFF
many,TRBD2,TRBJ2-3,TRBV11-3,TGTGCCAGCAGCCGGACTAGCGAGGTCACAGATACGCAGTATTTT,CASSRTSEVTDTQYF
many,-,TRBJ2-7,TRBV28,TGTGCCAGCAGGGGGGGGGGCCCCATCGAGCAGTACTTC,CASRGGGPIEQYF
many,-,TRBJ2-1,TRBV20-1,TGCAGTGCTAGAGATGCCGGGACCGGCTCCTACAATGAGCAGTTCTTC,CSARDAGTGSYNEQFF
many,-,TRBJ2-7,TRBV28,TGTGCCAGCAGTTTCGGACGGGCGCTTGAGCAGTACTTC,CASSFGRALEQYF
many,TRBD2,TRBJ2-1,TRBV7-9,TGTGCCAGCAGTCAAAAGCATAGCGGGGGGGCTTTTTACAATGAGCAGTTCTTC,CASSQKHSGGAFYNEQFF
-,-,TRBJ1-6,TRBV5-5,TGTGCCAGCAGCTTGGATGGTTTTGGATCACCCCTCCACTTT,CASSLDGFGSPLHF
many,-,TRBJ1-5,TRBV12-3/TRBV12-4,TGTGCCAGCAGTCTCCGACAGGGCAATCAGCCCCAGCATTTT,CASSLRQGNQPQHF
many,-,TRBJ2-2,TRBV28,TGTGCCATCAGCTGGGGCAGTTCGAACACCGGGGAGCTGTTTTTT,CAISWGSSNTGELFF
-,TRBD2,TRBJ2-1,TRBV7-9,TGTGCCAGCAGCCCTAGACTAGCGGGGGGAAATAATGAGCAGTTCTTC,CASSPRLAGGNNEQFF
many,TRBD1,TRBJ2-5,TRBV11-3,TGTGCCAGCAGCTTAGGGACAGGGGCCCAAGAGACCCAGTACTTC,CASSLGTGAQETQYF
-,-,TRBJ1-3,TRBV10-1,TGCGCCAGCAGTCCGCCAGGGGAGGTCAGCTCTGGAAACACCATATATTTT,CASSPPGEVSSGNTIYF
-,-,TRBJ2-2,TRBV28,TGTGCCACCAGTGATGCCGGGACCTTGACCGGGGAGCTGTTTTTT,CATSDAGTLTGELFF
many,-,TRBJ2-7,TRBV12-3/TRBV12-4,TGTGCCAGCGCACCGCTACGCTCCTACGAGCAGTACTTC,CASAPLRSYEQYF
many,TRBD2,TRBJ2-5,TRBV5-1,TGCGCCAGCAGCTTGAGGACTAGCGGCTACCAAGAGACCCAGTACTTC,CASSLRTSGYQETQYF
many,-,TRBJ1-6,TRBV27,TGTGCCAGCAGCGGACAGTGGGGATATAATTCACCCCTCCACTTT,CASSGQWGYNSPLHF
-,TRBD2,TRBJ2-7,TRBV4-1,TGCGCCAGCAGCCGCATAGGCGGGACTAGCGGGAGCGAGCAGTACTTC,CASSRIGGTSGSEQYF
many,TRBD1,TRBJ2-2,TRBV7-8,TGTGCCAGCAGCTTTCGAGGGGGCAACACCGGGGAGCTGTTTTTT,CASSFRGGNTGELFF
many,-,TRBJ2-1,TRBV18,TGTGCCAGCTCACCACCCCTTCTACAGCGGACGAGACTTCTAATCAATGAGCAGTTCTTC,CASSPPLLQRTRLLINEQFF
-,-,TRBJ2-2,TRBV6-1,TGTGCCAGCACCCGAACGGGCACCGGGGAGCTGTTTTTT,CASTRTGTGELFF
few,TRBD1,TRBJ1-3,TRBV6-1,TGTGCCAGCAATTTGGACAGGGACAACTCTGGAAACACCATATATTTT,CASNLDRDNSGNTIYF
few,TRBD1,TRBJ1-5,TRBV12-3/TRBV12-4,TGTGCCAGCAGTTTTGGGACAGGGGGAAGTTCGGGCAATCAGCCCCAGCATTTT,CASSFGTGGSSGNQPQHF
many,-,TRBJ2-3,TRBV3-1,TGTGCCAGCAGCCTAGACTCCGAGGATACGCAGTATTTT,CASSLDSEDTQYF
-,-,TRBJ2-7,TRBV6-1,TGTGCCAGCAGTGAAGCGGTGGAGGGGGCTCGAGAGCAGTACTTC,CASSEAVEGAREQYF
few,-,TRBJ2-1,TRBV7-9,TGTGCCAGCAGCTCTCCCCTAGACAATGAGCAGTTCTTC,CASSSPLDNEQFF
many,TRBD1,TRBJ1-1,TRBV6-5,TGTGCCAGCAGTTACCGGGGGACAGGGCTGAACACTGAAGCTTTCTTT,CASSYRGTGLNTEAFF
many,TRBD2,TRBJ2-3,TRBV20-1,TGCAGTGCCCAGGCACTAGCGCGCTCCGATACGCAGTATTTT,CSAQALARSDTQYF
-,-,TRBJ2-3,TRBV29-1,TGCAGCGTTGAGGAGTCAGGTTGGCTCACAGATACGCAGTATTTT,CSVEESGWLTDTQYF
many,-,TRBJ1-5,TRBV28,TGTGCCAGCAGTTCGGGACTAGGAGGGCAGCCCCAGCATTTT,CASSSGLGGQPQHF
many,-,TRBJ2-7,TRBV24-1,TGTGCCACCAGTGAAACGGGACGTAACTACGAGCAGTACTTC,CATSETGRNYEQYF
few,-,TRBJ2-1,TRBV5-1,TGCGCCAGCAGCTTGGCCTCTTACAGGGCCGATGAGCAGTTCTTC,CASSLASYRADEQFF
many,-,TRBJ2-7,TRBV5-1,TGCGCCAGCAGCTTGGCCGGACTCATCTACGAGCAGTACTTC,CASSLAGLIYEQYF
many,-,TRBJ1-1,TRBV5-5,TGTGCCAGCAGCTTCTACGGGAACACTGAAGCTTTCTTT,CASSFYGNTEAFF
-,-,TRBJ1-1,TRBV10-1,TGCGCCAGCAGTGCGGGGGGGGACACTGAAGCTTTCTTT,CASSAGGDTEAFF
-,TRBD1,TRBJ2-2,TRBV10-1,TGCGCCAGCAGTGAGTGGTCGACAGGGAACTCTCTTGACACCGGGGAGCTGTTTTTT,CASSEWSTGNSLDTGELFF
many,-,TRBJ2-5,TRBV3-1,TGTGCCAGCAGCCCAACGGAACAGACCCAGTACTTC,CASSPTEQTQYF
-,-,TRBJ1-1,TRBV11-2,TGTGCCAGCAGCTCCCGGACTGAAGCTTTCTTT,CASSSRTEAFF
many,TRBD1,TRBJ2-7,TRBV6-2/TRBV6-3,TGTGCCAGCAAAGAGGGGGCCGATCGGGAGCAGTACTTC,CASKEGADREQYF
many,-,TRBJ2-3,TRBV28,TGTGCCAGCACTAATCAAGTGGGTTCCACAGATACGCAGTATTTT,CASTNQVGSTDTQYF
-,-,TRBJ2-7,TRBV7-7,TGTGCTAGCAGCTTAAGTTTGGGACAAGGATACGAGCAGTACTTC,CASSLSLGQGYEQYF
many,-,TRBJ2-2,TRBV27,TGTGCCAGCAGTTTATACGGGGGGCGTGCGAACACCGGGGAGCTGTTTTTT,CASSLYGGRANTGELFF
few,-,TRBJ2-1,TRBV28,TGTGCCAGCATAAGGGCGGGATCGGGTGGGAATGAGCAGTTCTTC,CASIRAGSGGNEQFF
few,TRBD1,TRBJ2-3,TRBV6-2/TRBV6-3,TGTGCCAGCAGTTCAAGGGGGCTGACAGATACGCAGTATTTT,CASSSRGLTDTQYF